The clone carrying this T cell receptor beta chain showed up just once. Original processing methods: Reference gene primer amplification yielded estimated nucleated cell counts. This table comes from immunoSEQ multiplex PCR, and its TCRdb copy is limited to in-frame clones, with some not included. The D gene and trimming were derived from the DNA, and the V and J assignments and clone size from that table. The sample contains 150,000 or so clones, roughly nine tenths of which appear only once. The sample comes from a study of blood T cell repertoires in COVID-19. Study context: Whether acute or convalescent, the COVID-19 samples came from the United States, Italy and Spain. PBMCs, B-cell-depleted T cells, or T cells were the source of the cDNA or gDNA that made up the material.

The CDR3 is 18 residues long. Per the germline V gene, CDR1 is MNHNS and CDR2 is SASEGT. The V and J ends lost 2 bases and 0 bases, in that order; junction bases with no gene match: 6. The receptor comes from a woman in her seventies with acute or convalescent COVID-19. V usage is TRBV6-1 and J usage is TRBJ2-3; 12 bases align to TRBD2. Sequenced: peripheral blood. CDR3 nucleotides: TGTGCCAGCAGTGAATGGCTAGCGGGAGGGCCGAGCACAGATACGCAGTATTTT. This gives the protein CASSEWLAGGPSTDTQYF.